A selection of T cell receptor beta chains follows, all from one sample in a study of blood T cell repertoires in COVID-19. The table came from immunoSEQ multiplex PCR; TCRdb's copy has only in-frame clones and leaves some out. Altogether 450,000 to 500,000 clones are present, approximately 90% being singletons, with the ten largest covering around 8%. Sequencing was carried out using PBMCs or T cells enriched from blood (not recorded which). The receptors derive from a woman aged 60-75 years who had recovered from COVID-19. CDR3s include the opening cysteine and the closing phenylalanine or tryptophan. Fields, in order: D gene, clone size, V gene, J gene, CDR3 protein, CDR3 DNA. The D gene is left open where the match is weak. Size is omitted from some rows. Given values are once, few, many or a class for expanded clones.

D gene: TRBD1; clone size: once; V gene: TRBV5-4; J gene: TRBJ2-5; CDR3 protein: CASSRDSLETQYF; CDR3 DNA: TGTGCCAGCAGCCGGGACAGTTTAGAGACCCAGTACTTC
D gene: -; clone size: -; V gene: TRBV5-1; J gene: TRBJ1-3; CDR3 protein: CASSLAGTQFGNTIYF; CDR3 DNA: TGCGCCAGCAGCTTGGCCGGGACTCAGTTTGGAAACACCATATATTTT
D gene: TRBD1; clone size: -; V gene: TRBV11-2; J gene: TRBJ2-7; CDR3 protein: CASSASLGQGTYEQYF; CDR3 DNA: TGTGCCAGCAGCGCTAGCCTCGGACAGGGGACCTACGAGCAGTACTTC
D gene: -; clone size: -; V gene: TRBV2; J gene: TRBJ2-2; CDR3 protein: CASRGRANTGELFF; CDR3 DNA: TGTGCCAGCAGGGGCAGGGCGAACACCGGGGAGCTGTTTTTT
D gene: TRBD1; clone size: once; V gene: TRBV28; J gene: TRBJ1-2; CDR3 protein: CASTSGGKKGYGYTF; CDR3 DNA: TGTGCCAGCACATCAGGGGGGAAGAAGGGCTATGGCTACACCTTC
D gene: -; clone size: -; V gene: TRBV24-1; J gene: TRBJ2-6; CDR3 protein: CATSDLDRHSGANVLTF; CDR3 DNA: TGTGCCACCAGTGACCTGGACAGACACTCTGGGGCCAACGTCCTGACTTTC
D gene: -; clone size: -; V gene: TRBV12-5; J gene: TRBJ1-5; CDR3 protein: CASALQGSNQPQHF; CDR3 DNA: TGTGCTAGTGCGCTACAGGGTAGCAATCAGCCCCAGCATTTT
D gene: TRBD1; clone size: -; V gene: TRBV10-2; J gene: TRBJ1-2; CDR3 protein: CASGRDRVIYGYTF; CDR3 DNA: TGCGCCAGCGGACGGGACAGGGTCATCTATGGCTACACCTTC
D gene: TRBD1; clone size: -; V gene: TRBV6-5; J gene: TRBJ1-4; CDR3 protein: CASSLGQPNEKLFF; CDR3 DNA: TGTGCCAGCAGCCTGGGACAGCCTAATGAAAAACTGTTTTTT
D gene: TRBD1; clone size: -; V gene: TRBV6-6; J gene: TRBJ1-1; CDR3 protein: CASSPGRRGQLMNTEAFF; CDR3 DNA: TGTGCCAGCAGTCCTGGTCGGAGGGGGCAACTTATGAACACTGAAGCTTTCTTT
D gene: -; clone size: -; V gene: TRBV7-9; J gene: TRBJ1-4; CDR3 protein: CASSAVAGVEKLFF; CDR3 DNA: TGTGCCAGCAGCGCCGTGGCGGGGGTCGAAAAACTGTTTTTT
D gene: TRBD1; clone size: -; V gene: TRBV6-5; J gene: TRBJ2-7; CDR3 protein: CASSFPGGAIYEQYF; CDR3 DNA: TGTGCCAGCAGTTTCCCAGGGGGCGCAATCTACGAGCAGTACTTC
D gene: TRBD1; clone size: few; V gene: TRBV5-1; J gene: TRBJ1-4; CDR3 protein: CASSRTGNEKLFF; CDR3 DNA: TGCGCCAGCAGCAGGACAGGGAATGAAAAACTGTTTTTT
D gene: TRBD2; clone size: -; V gene: TRBV9; J gene: TRBJ2-1; CDR3 protein: CASSPREGPELANEQFF; CDR3 DNA: TGTGCCAGCAGCCCTCGGGAGGGACCTGAATTAGCCAATGAGCAGTTCTTC
D gene: -; clone size: -; V gene: TRBV4-1; J gene: TRBJ1-2; CDR3 protein: CASSLNGNYGYTF; CDR3 DNA: TGCGCCAGCAGCCTTAACGGGAACTATGGCTACACCTTC